These 3 T cell receptor beta chains were sequenced from one sample in a study of blood T cell repertoires in COVID-19. The assay was immunoSEQ multiplex PCR, and TCRdb's table has in-frame clones only and misses some. This table has just under 250,000 clones, around 89% appearing once. The sample was PBMCs or T cells enriched from blood (not recorded which). The receptors derive from a woman aged 25 to 39 who had recovered from COVID-19.

The chain has TRBV2 and TRBJ1-5; 7 bases line up with TRBD1. This CDR3 spans 13 amino acids. Trimming took 7 bases from V and 6 from J; bases not matched to a gene: 6. Germline V gives CDR1 SNHLY, CDR2 FYNNEI. The CDR3 DNA reads TGTGCCAGCAACCAACAGGGGACTCAGCCCCAGCATTTT. Translated: CASNQQGTQPQHF. The variable domain in full, completed from reference TRBV2 and TRBJ1-5, reads EPEVTQTPSHQVTQMGQEVILRCVPISNHLYFYWYRQILGQKVEFLVSFYNNEISEKSEIFDDQFSVERPDGSNFTLKIRSTKLEDSAMYFCASNQQGTQPQHFGDGTRLSIL.

V usage is TRBV27 and J usage is TRBJ1-1; D uncertain. Germline-derived CDR1 and CDR2 are MNHEY and SMNVEV (reference sequence). The CDR3 has 13 residues. Trimming took 5 bases from V and 1 from J, leaving 8 bases between them. This CDR3 is CASSRSGNTEAFF. CDR3 sequence (DNA): TGTGCCAGCAGTCGATCGGGGAACACTGAAGCTTTCTTT.

This clone was counted a few times. This chain links TRBV5-5 with TRBJ1-3; D may be TRBD1 (6 bases). Germline assignment: CDR1 SGHKS and CDR2 YYEKEE (reference sequence). V was cut by 2 bases and J by 4 bases, with 16 bases left in between. The CDR3 is made up of 16 amino acids. CDR3 coding DNA: TGTGCCAGCAGCTTTTCGGACAGTTCGGCCGGAAACACCATATATTTT. Translated, it gives CASSFSDSSAGNTIYF. The full variable domain, rest sourced from reference TRBV5-5 and TRBJ1-3, is DAGVTQSPTHLIKTRGQQVTLRCSPISGHKSVSWYQQVLGQGPQFIFQYYEKEERGRGNFPDRFSARQFPNYSSELNVNALLLGDSALYLCASSFSDSSAGNTIYFGEGSWLTVV.